One sample yielded the 18 T cell receptor beta chains listed below, sequenced in a study of OX40 agonist ivuxolimab in advanced cancers. TCRdb's table, derived via immunoSEQ multiplex PCR, lists solely in-frame clones and lacks some. Here the sample spans roughly 65,000 clones, about 82% being singletons. This specimen consisted of CD4+ or CD8+ T cells sorted from blood, obtained in a trial of the OX40 agonist ivuxolimab. These receptors all come from an adult with an advanced solid tumor such as melanoma, head and neck, liver or kidney cancer.

The gene calls are TRBV29-1 and TRBJ1-1; D ambiguous. Deletions cut 4 bases from V and 0 bases from J, with 6 bases between. Germline V gene lookup returns CDR1 SQVTM and CDR2 ANQGSEA. The CDR3 consists of 12 residues. The CDR3 bases are TGCAGCGTTGGTCGCATGAACACTGAAGCTTTCTTT. As protein: CSVGRMNTEAFF.

This chain uses TRBV19 with TRBJ1-2, with TRBD1 matching 11 bases. CDR1 LNHDA and CDR2 SQIVND come from the germline V gene (reference sequence). With V trimmed by 5 bases and J by 6 bases, 5 bases remained unmatched. CDR3 size: 14 residues. CDR3 bases: TGTGCCAGTAGTGGGACAGGGGGTAGCCATGGCTACACCTTC. It is translated as CASSGTGGSHGYTF.

The chain is built from TRBV5-6 and TRBJ2-7, with D possibly TRBD1 on 5 matching bases. Trimming removed 2 bases at V and 3 bases at J, with 18 bases between. The CDR3 contains 16 residues. Germline CDR1 and CDR2: SGHDT and YYEEEE. The chain's CDR3 is CASSFLSQGRSYEQYF. The DNA for the CDR3 is TGTGCCAGCAGCTTCCTATCCCAGGGTAGGAGCTACGAGCAGTACTTC. The full variable domain, its missing parts supplied by reference TRBV5-6 and TRBJ2-7, is DAGVTQSPTHLIKTRGQQVTLRCSPKSGHDTVSWYQQALGQGPQFIFQYYEEEERQRGNFPDRFSGHQFPNYSSELNVNALLLGDSALYLCASSFLSQGRSYEQYFGPGTRLTVT.

This rearrangement joins TRBV19 to TRBJ2-1, with 9 bases aligning to TRBD2. Germline loops: CDR1 LNHDA, CDR2 SQIVND (reference sequence). V dropped 5 bases and J dropped 2; count of bases not matched to a gene: 7. CDR3 length: 16 residues. This CDR3 is CASSSGLANPYNEQFF. The CDR3 DNA sequence: TGTGCCAGTAGTTCCGGACTAGCGAATCCCTACAATGAGCAGTTCTTC.

The gene calls are TRBV6-5 and TRBJ2-7; the D gene is possibly TRBD2 (6 bases). V shed 7 bases and J shed 1 base, with 17 bases lying between them. This CDR3 contains 15 residues. The germline CDR1 and CDR2 sequences are MNHEY and SVGAGI. The CDR3 nucleotides read TGTGCCAGCAAGGTAAGGCTAGCGATATCCTACGAGCAGTACTTC. This translates into CASKVRLAISYEQYF.

The rearrangement links TRBV29-1 to TRBJ2-5; 11 positions match TRBD1. Judging by the DNA end, TRBJ2-7 fits better; the J call may be wrong. Germline lookup yields CDR1 SQVTM and CDR2 ANQGSEA. The CDR3 spans 13 residues. DNA for the CDR3: TGCAGCGTGCGGACAGGGGGCGGTTACGAGCAGTACTTC. This codes for CSVRTGGGYEQYF.

The chain is built from TRBV7-2 and TRBJ2-6, with 7 bases fitting TRBD1. The V gene's germline CDR1 is SGHTA and CDR2 FQGNSA. Trimming removed 4 bases from V and 2 bases from J; junction bases left unmatched: 2. The CDR3 is 15 residues long. CDR3 coding DNA: TGTGCCAGCAGCTGGACAGGAACTGGGGCCAACGTCCTGACTTTC. This translates into CASSWTGTGANVLTF.

CDR3 residues: CASSWDVNTEAFF. The CDR3 DNA is TGTGCCAGCAGTTGGGACGTGAACACTGAAGCTTTCTTT. This chain links TRBV6-5 with TRBJ1-1; tentatively, D is TRBD1 (5 bases). The CDR3 consists of 13 residues. V dropped 4 bases and J dropped 0 bases, with 6 bases sitting between them. Germline CDR1 and CDR2: MNHEY and SVGAGI.

The V gene is TRBV30, the J gene TRBJ1-2, with TRBD1 matching over 7 bases. V lost 0 bases and J lost 8; bases outside the gene matches: 6. Germline V CDR1 and CDR2: GTSNPN, SVGIG (reference sequence). The CDR3 loop spans 13 amino acids. The CDR3 is CAWSVKGAQGYTF. CDR3 DNA: TGTGCCTGGAGTGTTAAGGGGGCGCAAGGCTACACCTTC.

This clone has a single count. The J gene is TRBJ1-1, the V gene TRBV5-1; D is perhaps TRBD1 (5 bases). This CDR3 is built from 13 residues. Trimming cost V 5 bases and J 5 bases, with 13 bases left between them. CDR1 is SGHRS, CDR2 YFSETQ, per germline. This chain's CDR3 is CASRPREETEAFF. The CDR3 nucleotides read TGCGCCAGCAGACCCAGGGAAGAAACTGAAGCTTTCTTT.

V usage is TRBV15 and J usage is TRBJ1-1; 7 nucleotides agree with TRBD1. This CDR3 is built from 13 residues. After removal of 1 base from V and 7 bases from J, the junction contained 3 bases not matched to a gene. Germline V gene data show CDR1 as LNHNV and CDR2 as YYDKDF (reference sequence). For the CDR3, the DNA is TGTGCCACCAGCAGAGTCAACAGGGGTGAAGCTTTCTTT. The encoded protein is CATSRVNRGEAFF.

This clone has more than one count but fewer than ten. The chain's CDR3 is CASSPRQTNYEKLFF. In DNA form, the CDR3 reads TGTGCCAGCAGCCCTCGACAGACAAATTATGAAAAACTGTTTTTT. The gene calls are TRBV7-9 and TRBJ1-4, with a possible D match to TRBD1 (5 bases). The CDR3 loop spans 15 amino acids. Trimming took off 5 bases at V and 6 bases at J, with 16 bases between the two ends. Looked up from germline, CDR1 is SEHNR and CDR2 is FQNEAQ (reference sequence).

The chain joins TRBV28 to TRBJ1-1, with 7 bases identical to TRBD1. The germline V gene encodes CDR1 MDHEN and CDR2 SYDVKM. The CDR3 loop spans 12 amino acids. Germline trimming cut 10 bases from V and 8 bases from J; bases unmatched to any gene: 10. DNA of the CDR3: TGTGCCATCCTTTCCCGGGACAGAGAAGCTTTCTTT. As protein: CAILSRDREAFF.

This chain links TRBV6-5 with TRBJ2-3; 9 bases align to TRBD2. Germline V gives CDR1 MNHEY, CDR2 SVGAGI. Trimming cost V 7 bases and J 4 bases; bases outside gene matches: 6. CDR3 length: 14 amino acids. CDR3 bases: TGTGCCAGCACGGGTAGCGGGAGATCAGATACGCAGTATTTT. Translating it yields CASTGSGRSDTQYF.

J is TRBJ1-2 and V is TRBV7-2; D remains unclear. Per the germline V gene, CDR1 is SGHTA and CDR2 is FQGNSA. The V gene lost 6 bases and the J gene lost 3 bases, with 5 bases spanning the gap. The CDR3 has 11 amino acids. The chain's CDR3 is CASRRDYGYTF. The CDR3 region has the DNA TGTGCCAGCAGACGGGACTATGGCTACACCTTC.

The CDR3 coding sequence is TGTGCCATCAGACAACCCGGGACGGGGGGTGGAAACACCATATATTTT. It translates to CAIRQPGTGGGNTIYF. This rearrangement joins TRBV10-3 to TRBJ1-3; weak D call: TRBD1 (5 bases). Germline CDR1 ENHRY, CDR2 SYGVKD. The CDR3 covers 16 residues. Trimming left V 6 bases short and J 3 bases short, with 18 bases between.

This chain uses TRBV13 with TRBJ2-7; D is possibly TRBD2 (6 bases). The CDR3 is 15 residues long. V was pared by 0 bases and J by 2 bases, with 11 bases between. Germline CDR1 reads PRHDT; CDR2 reads FYEKMQ (reference sequence). CDR3 in amino acids: CASSLGGGFTYEQYF. DNA for the CDR3: TGTGCCAGCAGCTTAGGGGGGGGATTTACCTACGAGCAGTACTTC.

This clone appeared once. An end of the junction differs from the germline gene, which may be a read error. The gene calls are TRBV2 and TRBJ2-7; 8 bases align to TRBD1. This CDR3 spans 15 amino acids. The V gene's germline CDR1 is SNHLY and CDR2 FYNNEI. CDR3: CASREDRGRGYEQYF. The CDR3 nucleotides read TGTGCCAGCAGGGAAGACAGGGGTAGAGGGTACGAGCAGTACTTC.